This TCR beta chain was sequenced for a study of blood T cell repertoires in COVID-19. Clones were read by immunoSEQ multiplex PCR, and TCRdb kept only the in-frame ones, dropping some. The sample has tens of thousands of clones; about four fifths are singletons. J lost 4 bases, V lost 2 bases, and 13 bases had no gene match. Per the germline V gene, CDR1 is SQVTM and CDR2 is ANQGSEA. The CDR3 contains 17 residues. The source material was peripheral blood. The V call is TRBV29-1, the J call TRBJ2-1; 8 bases map to TRBD1. The receptor's source is a human donor in a cohort sampled during active COVID-19. The CDR3 region is CSVEFGALTGAYNEQFF. The CDR3 nucleotides read TGCAGCGTTGAATTTGGGGCCCTGACAGGGGCTTACAATGAGCAGTTCTTC.